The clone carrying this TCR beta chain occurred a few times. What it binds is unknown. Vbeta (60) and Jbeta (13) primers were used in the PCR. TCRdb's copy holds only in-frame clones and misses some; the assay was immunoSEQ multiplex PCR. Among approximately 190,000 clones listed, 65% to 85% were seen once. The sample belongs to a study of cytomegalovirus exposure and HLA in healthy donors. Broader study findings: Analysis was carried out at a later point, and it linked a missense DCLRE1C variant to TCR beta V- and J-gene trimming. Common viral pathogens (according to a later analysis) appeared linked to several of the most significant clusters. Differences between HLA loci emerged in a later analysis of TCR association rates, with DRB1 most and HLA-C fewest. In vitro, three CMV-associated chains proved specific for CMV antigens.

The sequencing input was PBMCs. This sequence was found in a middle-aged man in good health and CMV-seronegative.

Here the CDR3 reads CASSLWGGGTDTQYF. CDR3 in DNA: TGTGCCAGCAGCTTATGGGGGGGTGGCACAGATACGCAGTATTTT. The chain couples TRBV5-6 to TRBJ2-3, with TRBD2 identical over 7 bases. Losses at the gene ends were 2 bases for V and 1 base for J; bases not matched to a gene: 4. The CDR3 runs to 15 residues. Germline CDR1 SGHDT, CDR2 YYEEEE.